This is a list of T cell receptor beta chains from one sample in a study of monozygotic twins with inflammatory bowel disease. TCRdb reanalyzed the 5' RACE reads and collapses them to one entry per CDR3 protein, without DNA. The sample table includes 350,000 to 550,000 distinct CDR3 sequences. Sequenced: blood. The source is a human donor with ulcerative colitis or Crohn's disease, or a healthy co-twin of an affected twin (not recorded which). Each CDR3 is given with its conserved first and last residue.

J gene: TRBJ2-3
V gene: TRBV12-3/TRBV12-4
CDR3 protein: CASSGLYSDTQYF

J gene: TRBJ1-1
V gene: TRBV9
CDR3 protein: CASSAQDTLNTEAFF

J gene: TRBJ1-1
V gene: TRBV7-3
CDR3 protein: CASSLMGQRTEAFF

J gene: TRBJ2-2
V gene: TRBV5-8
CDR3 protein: CASSLVWAGLNTGELFF

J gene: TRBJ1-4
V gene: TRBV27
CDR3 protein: CASSRQGSYEKLFF

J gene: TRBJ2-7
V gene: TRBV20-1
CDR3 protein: CSAGPGGSSYEQYF

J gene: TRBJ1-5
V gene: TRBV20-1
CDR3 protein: CSARRENQPQHF

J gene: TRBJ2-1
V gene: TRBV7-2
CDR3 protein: CASTPTRELYNEQFF

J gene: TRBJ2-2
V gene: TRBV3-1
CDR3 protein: CASSQLGGGRTGELFF

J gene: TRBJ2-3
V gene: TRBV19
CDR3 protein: CASRLAGEADTQYF

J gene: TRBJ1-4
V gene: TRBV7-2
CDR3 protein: CASSFARLSNEKLFF

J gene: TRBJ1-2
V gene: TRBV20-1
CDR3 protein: CSAPTDRANYGYTF

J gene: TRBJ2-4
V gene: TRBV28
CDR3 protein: CASSYSGGAKNIQYF

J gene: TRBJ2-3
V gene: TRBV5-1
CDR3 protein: CASSLTRENRDTQYF

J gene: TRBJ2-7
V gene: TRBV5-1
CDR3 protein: CASSLGASGGSYEQYF

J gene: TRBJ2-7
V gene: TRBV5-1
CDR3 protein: CASSFWDSYEQYF

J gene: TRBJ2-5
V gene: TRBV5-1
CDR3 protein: CASSLGLAGGETQYF

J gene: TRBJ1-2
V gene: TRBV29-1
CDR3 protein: CSVEDPPPISYGYTF

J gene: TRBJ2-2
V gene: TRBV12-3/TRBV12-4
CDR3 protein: CASSPTGGAGELFF

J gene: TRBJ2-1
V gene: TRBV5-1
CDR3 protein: CASSYTGEVYNEQFF

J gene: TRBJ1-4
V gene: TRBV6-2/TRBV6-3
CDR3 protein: CASSLATTGRREKLFF

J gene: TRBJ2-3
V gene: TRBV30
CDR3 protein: CAWRPMEGTNEDTQYF

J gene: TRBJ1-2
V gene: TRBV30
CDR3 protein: CAWSLDGYGYTF

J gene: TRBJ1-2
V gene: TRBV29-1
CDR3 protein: CSAEDGNNYGYTF

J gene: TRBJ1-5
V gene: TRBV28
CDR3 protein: CASKTPSNQPQHF

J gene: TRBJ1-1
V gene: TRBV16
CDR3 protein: CASSQSAGLAFF

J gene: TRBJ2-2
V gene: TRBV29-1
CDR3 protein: CSVVGQGAGSTGELFF

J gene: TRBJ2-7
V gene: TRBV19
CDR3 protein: CASTPGQNYEQYF

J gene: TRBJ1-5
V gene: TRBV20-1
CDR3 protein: CSHGQGGQPQHF